A few counts support the clone carrying this TCR beta chain. The antigen remains unidentified. The method was immunoSEQ multiplex PCR; TCRdb's version includes in-frame clones alone and lacks a portion of them. The data show around 10,000 clones, 78% seen once. This sample was taken from a study of immune evolution from preneoplasia to lung adenocarcinoma. General study points: T cell clonality was higher in KRAS-mutant than EGFR-mutant or wild-type nodules. Later-stage lesions appeared to have more T cells, more diversity, less clonality.

Germline CDR1 reads SGHAT; CDR2 reads FQDESV (reference sequence). Trimming took 3 bases from V and 5 from J, leaving 13 bases between them. The CDR3 consists of 14 residues. The sample was FFPE minimally invasive lung adenocarcinoma tissue. This TCR derives from a person between 60 and 80 years old with lung adenocarcinoma. The chain recombines TRBV11-1 with TRBJ1-1; no reliable D call. DNA of the CDR3: TGTGCCAGCAGCTTTTTTACGGTTGAGACTGAAGCTTTCTTT. Encoded protein: CASSFFTVETEAFF.